Below, one T cell receptor beta chain is given with its context. Its antigen is as yet unknown. Data came from immunoSEQ multiplex PCR; TCRdb stores just in-frame clones and leaves some out. The sample has around 21,000 clones; 80% are singletons. CDR3 length: 14 residues. Germline V gene lookup returns CDR1 GTSNPN and CDR2 SVGIG (reference sequence). Trimming shortened V by 5 bases and J by 0 bases, and 10 bases separated the two germline ends. This entry belongs to a study of tumor-infiltrating lymphocytes in localized non-small cell lung cancer. Whole-study findings and limits: Tumor T-cell fraction was not associated with recurrence-free survival. Compared with uninvolved lung, tumors showed higher T cell infiltration by TCRbeta sequencing. Technical variation could not be separated from intratumor heterogeneity here.

The source material was lung tumor tissue. The chain combines TRBV30 with TRBJ1-4, with TRBD1 as a possible D gene (5 bases). The sequence derives from a human donor with non-small cell lung cancer. CDR3 region: CAWRGGATNEKLFF. The CDR3 DNA sequence: TGTGCCTGGCGGGGGGGGGCAACTAATGAAAAACTGTTTTTT.